This T cell receptor beta chain was captured by sequencing in a study of T cell repertoires in cytomegalovirus infection (dated by TCRdb to about 2019). Context from the whole study: Donor HLA type was relevant to the analysis, as public TCR beta signatures indicated carriage of CMV infection together with the matching HLA type.

Sequencing used an Illumina HiSeq 1500. TCRdb reprocessed the public reads (quality trimming at Q25 with fastp, clone calling with MiXCR) and kept in-frame beta chains. Identical CDR3 protein sequences are pooled into one entry, listed with their most common genes and DNA. The sample table holds about 80,000 distinct CDR3 sequences, of which roughly 3.6% were seen once. In total, the top ten clones hold approximately 4.3% of the sample. At least ten counts were recorded for this clonotype. Its antigen is unknown. Base qualities are not recorded, but no much larger clone differs from it by a single base. Results the study describes overall, beyond this receptor: The ex vivo response was dominated by HLA-C-restricted CMV-specific TCR beta clonotypes, and the single most frequent clonotype in two of eight donors was supplied by these HLA-C-restricted clonotypes. In both this cohort and an independent roughly 400-donor cohort, the cumulative frequency of public TCR beta family members distinguished carriers of CMV infection plus the relevant HLA type.

The sequence was obtained from a human donor in good health (CMV status not recorded). Some clones in this sample may be carry-over from other donors' samples. Sequencing was done on a sample of PBMCs.

The CDR3 region reads CASSLATYTEAFF. The DNA is TGTGCCAGCAGCTTGGCTACTTACACTGAAGCTTTCTTT. The sequence links TRBV7-3 to TRBJ1-1, with no reliable assignment of the D segment. For CDR1 and CDR2, the germline V gene lists SGHTA and FQGTGA. V gives up 3 bases and J gives up 3 bases, and the segment between their germline ends measures 8 bases. The CDR3 contains 13 residues, cysteine and phenylalanine counted. Only CDR3 DNA is held: 39 bases, read in frame from base 1.